This T cell receptor beta chain is from a study of T-cell reconstitution after alpha-beta-depleted transplantation in children. Study results and limitations: Several hundred expanded graft clones reportedly supplied alpha-beta T cells about two months after transplant. Fresh T-cell production supplied most of the T-cell counts and diversity seen one year after transplant. Diversity of TCRbeta at day 60 was high in some patients, arising from surviving recipient T cells and thymic progenitors.

The CDR3 has 16 amino acids. The trim removed 2 bases at V and 3 bases at J, leaving 7 bases unmatched. Germline CDR1 is KGHDR and CDR2 is SFDVKD. Unique molecular identifiers were incorporated during preparation of the TCRbeta library. MiXCR was run by TCRdb on the PCR reads, yielding one entry per CDR3 protein. The sample holds fewer than 750,000 distinct CDR3 sequences, around 27% seen once. This clonotype showed up just a few times. Its antigen is still unknown. The receptor was derived from a boy under two years old with Wiskott-Aldrich syndrome, due to receive a stem cell transplant. The chain joins TRBV24-1 to TRBJ2-3; 7 positions match TRBD1. Sequences were derived from PBMCs, sampled before TCRalphabeta/CD19-depleted stem cell transplant. The CDR3 nucleotides are TGTGCCACCAGTGATTCGTACGCCAGGGGGACAGATACGCAGTATTTT. Its protein is CATSDSYARGTDTQYF.